Below are 9 T cell receptor beta chains sequenced from a single sample in a study of neurological immune-mediated disorders. As to time point: technical triplicate 3. TCRdb processed the 5' RACE reads anew with MiXCR; each CDR3 protein has one entry. The sample includes 25,000 to 30,000 distinct CDR3 sequences, about 15% seen only once; the top ten take around 5%. Sample: CD4+ T cells from blood. All receptors derive from a female donor with HTLV-1-associated myelopathy (HAM/TSP).

The chain carries TRBV5-1 and TRBJ2-1; maybe TRBD2 (5 bases). Germline values: CDR1 SGHRS, CDR2 YFSETQ. Trimming pared 2 bases from V and 9 bases from J, leaving 27 bases between. The CDR3 is 18 amino acids. The CDR3 loop reads CASSLKGSSTGERGEQFF. As DNA, the CDR3 is TGCGCCAGCAGCTTAAAAGGCAGTAGCACCGGGGAGCGAGGTGAGCAGTTCTTC.

This clonotype was detected many times. The rearrangement uses TRBV28 and TRBJ2-5; 8 nucleotides line up with TRBD1. This CDR3 has 14 residues. V trimming: 4 bases; J trimming: 5 bases; junction bases outside the gene matches: 6. From germline, CDR1 is MDHEN and CDR2 SYDVKM. The CDR3 region is CASSSTDREETQYF. In DNA form, the CDR3 reads TGTGCCAGCAGTTCAACGGACAGGGAGGAGACCCAGTACTTC.

This clonotype has a count of ten or more. A junction boundary mismatches the germline segment, possibly from a read error. V usage is TRBV24-1 and J usage is TRBJ2-6, with 7 positions matching TRBD1. The CDR3 has 16 residues. Germline CDR1 reads KGHDR; CDR2 reads SFDVKD. CDR3 bases: TGTGTCACCGGGGACAGTTCAAACTCTGGGGCCAACGTCCTGACTTTC. Amino acids: CVTGDSSNSGANVLTF.

This clonotype was detected ten times or more. This chain joins TRBV3-1 and TRBJ2-7; the D call may be TRBD1 or TRBD2 (5 bases each). The CDR3 has 14 residues. The germline V and J ends were trimmed by 4 bases and 2 bases, with 12 bases remaining between them. The germline gives CDR1 LGHDT, CDR2 YNNKEL (reference sequence). CDR3 in amino acids: CASSRGTVTYEQYF. The CDR3 coding sequence is TGTGCCAGCAGCCGAGGGACCGTTACCTACGAGCAGTACTTC.

This clonotype was seen ten or more times. This chain uses TRBV20-1 with TRBJ1-5, with 8 bases lining up with TRBD1. Germline V gives CDR1 DFQATT, CDR2 SNEGSKA (reference sequence). The V segment lost 6 bases and the J segment 4 bases; nucleotides outside the gene matches: 5. CDR3 length: 13 amino acids. CDR3 in DNA: TGCAGTGCACGACAGGGGACGAATCAGCCCCAGCATTTT. Translating it yields CSARQGTNQPQHF.

This clonotype was observed many times. The chain links TRBV27 to TRBJ2-2; D unresolved. This CDR3 region has 13 residues. V was clipped by 1 base and J by 4 bases, with 4 bases between them. Germline CDR1 and CDR2: MNHEY and SMNVEV (reference sequence). The CDR3 DNA sequence: TGTGCCAGCAGTTTATGGGGCACCGGGGAGCTGTTTTTT. Amino acid sequence: CASSLWGTGELFF.

This clonotype was detected ten times or more. The chain links TRBV20-1 to TRBJ2-1; D tentatively fits TRBD1 or TRBD2 (7 bases each). Trimming removed 2 bases from V and 12 bases from J, with 14 bases in between. CDR3 length: 12 amino acids. Per germline, CDR1 DFQATT and CDR2 SNEGSKA (reference sequence). The CDR3 sequence is CSARPDREGQFF. CDR3 bases: TGCAGTGCTAGACCTGACAGGGAGGGGCAGTTCTTC.

This rearrangement joins TRBV28 to TRBJ1-1, with D hard to call. CDR3 length: 14 residues. Trimming removed 6 bases at V and 1 base at J, with 12 bases between. The germline gives CDR1 MDHEN, CDR2 SYDVKM. The CDR3 sequence is CASRISKPNTEAFF. The CDR3 DNA sequence: TGTGCCAGCAGAATCAGCAAACCGAACACTGAAGCTTTCTTT.

This clonotype was detected ten times or more. The chain links TRBV5-1 to TRBJ1-2; D gene uncertain. CDR1 and CDR2 from the germline V gene are SGHRS and YFSETQ. The CDR3 spans 14 residues. V shed 2 bases and J shed 4 bases, with 12 bases lying between them. The CDR3 DNA sequence: TGCGCCAGCAGCTTAGTCCTGGGCGGCTATGGCTACACCTTC. Translated: CASSLVLGGYGYTF.